Listed below are T cell receptor beta chains from one sample, sequenced in a study of Ad26.COV2.S vaccination and SARS-CoV-2 variants. TCRdb's table, derived via immunoSEQ multiplex PCR, lists solely in-frame clones and lacks some. The sample carries approximately 280,000 clones, around 87% recorded once. The sequencing used peripheral blood, collected in a trial of Ad26.COV2.S vaccine versus placebo. These receptors all come from a person aged 18-60 years who received the Ad26.COV2.S COVID-19 vaccine or a placebo. Each CDR3 is given with its conserved first and last residue. Each record gives: clone size, V gene, J gene, D gene, CDR3 DNA, CDR3 protein. The D gene is left open where the match is weak. Some rows mark clone size as missing; the rest say once, few, many or name a class of expanded clone.

NA	TRBV6-2/TRBV6-3	TRBJ2-3	NA	TGTGCCAGCAGCGGGGGCACCACAGATACGCAGTATTTT	CASSGGTTDTQYF
NA	TRBV19	TRBJ1-1	NA	TGTGCCACCAAGGACGGCTATGAAGCTTTCTTT	CATKDGYEAFF
NA	TRBV5-6	TRBJ1-1	NA	TGTGCCAGCAGCCAATTGGCCGGGATCCCCTTAACTCTGAACACTGAAGCTTTCTTT	CASSQLAGIPLTLNTEAFF
NA	TRBV18	TRBJ2-7	NA	TGTGCCAGCTCACTAAGGGGGGACTACGAGCAGTACTTC	CASSLRGDYEQYF
NA	TRBV5-1	TRBJ1-3	NA	TGCGCCAGCAGCGGAGGACAGACAGGAAACACCATATATTTT	CASSGGQTGNTIYF
NA	TRBV7-3	TRBJ2-1	TRBD2	TGTGCCAGCAGCCCGACTAGCGGGTTTCAGTTCTTC	CASSPTSGFQFF
NA	TRBV19	TRBJ1-6	NA	TGTGCCAGTAGCGCGGGGACGGCCCAATTCACCCTCCACTTT	CASSAGTAQFTLHF
NA	TRBV6-2/TRBV6-3	TRBJ1-4	NA	TGTGCCAGCAGTTTCCCCAGGATTGCAACTAATGAAAAACTGTTTTTT	CASSFPRIATNEKLFF
NA	TRBV6-5	TRBJ1-6	TRBD1	TGTGCCAGCGCAGGGGGATACTATAATTCACCCCTCCACTTT	CASAGGYYNSPLHF
once	TRBV9	TRBJ2-5	NA	TGTGCCAGCAGCCAGGAGACGGGGAGGCAAGAGACCCAGTACTTC	CASSQETGRQETQYF
once	TRBV5-4	TRBJ1-6	NA	TGTGCCAGCAGTCAACCAGGGGCTCCCCTCCACTTT	CASSQPGAPLHF
NA	TRBV14	TRBJ1-1	NA	TGTGCCAGCAGCCTCCTTAACACTGAAGCTTTCTTT	CASSLLNTEAFF
NA	TRBV18	TRBJ1-5	TRBD1	TGTGCCAGCTCACCCCAGGGGGCTGATCAGCCCCAGCATTTT	CASSPQGADQPQHF
NA	TRBV7-8	TRBJ2-3	TRBD2	TGTGCCAGCAGCTTCGGACTAGCGGGGGGGAGCACAGATACGCAGTATTTT	CASSFGLAGGSTDTQYF
NA	TRBV7-2	TRBJ2-1	NA	TGTGCCAGCAGCTTAGTCGGGGGGCAGAAGGTCAATGAGCAGTTCTTC	CASSLVGGQKVNEQFF
NA	TRBV2	TRBJ2-7	TRBD1	TGTGCCAGCAGTGAACTTCGGACAGGGTTCGAGCAGTACTTC	CASSELRTGFEQYF
NA	TRBV2	TRBJ2-5	NA	TGTGCCGGAGCAAGAAGGAGAGACCAAGAGACCCAGTACTTC	CAGARRRDQETQYF
NA	TRBV30	TRBJ2-4	NA	TGTGCCTGGAGCGTGAATAAAAACATTCAGTACTTC	CAWSVNKNIQYF
once	TRBV10-3	TRBJ1-2	TRBD1	TGTGCCATCAGTGGGACAGGTCCCTATGGCTACACCTTC	CAISGTGPYGYTF
NA	TRBV10-3	TRBJ2-7	TRBD1	TGTGCCATCAGTGACCCGGGGACAGGGGTCTACGAGCAGTACTTC	CAISDPGTGVYEQYF
NA	TRBV20-1	TRBJ2-6	NA	TGCAGTGCTAGTCAACACTCTGGGGCCAACGTCCTGACTTTC	CSASQHSGANVLTF
NA	TRBV11-2	TRBJ2-3	NA	TGTGCCAGCAGCCCTTCCTTGGCTACAGATACGCAGTATTTT	CASSPSLATDTQYF
NA	TRBV2	TRBJ1-2	TRBD1	TGTGCCAGCAGGGGCGGGACAGGGGTTCCCTATGGCTACACCTTC	CASRGGTGVPYGYTF
NA	TRBV30	TRBJ2-3	TRBD1	TGTGCCTGGAGGTGGACAGGGAGAGGAGATACGCAGTATTTT	CAWRWTGRGDTQYF
once	TRBV18	TRBJ1-1	NA	TGTGCCGGAAGACAGGAGGGGAACACTGAAGCTTTCTTT	CAGRQEGNTEAFF
NA	TRBV2	TRBJ2-1	NA	TGTGCCAGCAGTGAAGGCCTAGAGGATGAGCAGTTCTTC	CASSEGLEDEQFF
NA	TRBV5-1	TRBJ2-1	NA	TGCGCCAGCAGCCTACGCCCGGACGGGATCTACAATGAGCAGTTCTTC	CASSLRPDGIYNEQFF
NA	TRBV19	TRBJ1-1	TRBD1	TGTGCCAGTAGTATGGACAGGGCCAACGAAGCTTTCTTT	CASSMDRANEAFF
NA	TRBV10-3	TRBJ2-7	NA	TGTGCCATCAGTTACCGACAGGATTCCCTCTATTTC	CAISYRQDSLYF
NA	TRBV5-6	TRBJ1-4	NA	TGTGCCAGCAGCTTTGAACATCACGTCGAAAAACTGTTTTTT	CASSFEHHVEKLFF
NA	TRBV7-7	TRBJ2-1	TRBD1	TGTGCCAGCAGCTTCGAGGGGGCCCCTTACAATGAGCAGTTCTTC	CASSFEGAPYNEQFF
NA	TRBV2	TRBJ2-7	NA	TGTGCCAGCCGGAGCAGGGGCGAGCAGTACTTC	CASRSRGEQYF
once	TRBV5-4	TRBJ2-7	NA	TGTGCCAGCAGCAGGGGGGGGACAGAAACCTACGAGCAGTACTTC	CASSRGGTETYEQYF
NA	TRBV6-6	TRBJ1-1	NA	TGTGCCAGCAGTTACCAGGCCCAGGTGGCTGAAGCTTTCTTT	CASSYQAQVAEAFF
NA	TRBV5-1	TRBJ2-3	NA	TGCGCCAGCAGCGTGGGACACGGGGGGACAGATACGCAGTATTTT	CASSVGHGGTDTQYF
NA	TRBV30	TRBJ2-1	NA	TGTGCCTTGAGGGGTATGGGGACACCGCAGTTCTTC	CALRGMGTPQFF
NA	TRBV7-7	TRBJ2-2	TRBD2	TGTGCTAGCAGCGTTAGCGGGGCAAACACCGGGGAGCTGTTTTTT	CASSVSGANTGELFF
few	TRBV18	TRBJ2-7	NA	TGTGCCAGCTCGCGGGACGCCGTCTCCTACGAGCAGTACTTC	CASSRDAVSYEQYF
NA	TRBV7-9	TRBJ1-5	NA	TGTGCCAGCAGCTTAGGACAGTATAGCAATCAGCCCCAGCATTTT	CASSLGQYSNQPQHF
few	TRBV2	TRBJ1-6	NA	TGTGCCAGCAGTGAAACCCCATACATGACGGATTCACCCCTCCACTTT	CASSETPYMTDSPLHF
NA	TRBV4-2	TRBJ2-3	TRBD2	TGTGCCAGCAGCCAAGCGGGGGGGCCGCTAGATACGCAGTATTTT	CASSQAGGPLDTQYF